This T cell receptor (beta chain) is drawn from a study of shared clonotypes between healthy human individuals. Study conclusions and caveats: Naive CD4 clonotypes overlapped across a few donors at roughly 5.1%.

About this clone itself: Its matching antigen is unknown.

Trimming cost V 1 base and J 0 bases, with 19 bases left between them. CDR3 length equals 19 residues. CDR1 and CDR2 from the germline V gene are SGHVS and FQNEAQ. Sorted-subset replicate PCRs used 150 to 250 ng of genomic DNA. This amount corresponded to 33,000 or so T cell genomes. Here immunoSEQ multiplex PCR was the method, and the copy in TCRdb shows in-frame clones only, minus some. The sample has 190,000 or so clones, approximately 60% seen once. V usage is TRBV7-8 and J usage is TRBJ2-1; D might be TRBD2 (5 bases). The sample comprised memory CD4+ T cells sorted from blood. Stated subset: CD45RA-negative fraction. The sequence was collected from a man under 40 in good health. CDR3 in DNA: TGTGCCAGCAGCTTAGATATGGACTTGAGCTGGAGCTCCTACAATGAGCAGTTCTTC. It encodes CASSLDMDLSWSSYNEQFF.